These T cell receptor beta chains were read from a single sample in a study of technical replicates of blood from several donors. Assay used: immunoSEQ multiplex PCR; TCRdb lists only in-frame clones, some missing. The data contain 66,000 or so clones, roughly 97% of them seen just once; the ten biggest clones take up 0.15% to 0.25%. Material for sequencing was T cells isolated from PBMCs. These receptors originate from a human donor in good health. Each CDR3 is given with its conserved first and last residue. A D gene is named only where the DNA matches it firmly. Clone sizes are given selectively: once, few, many, or a class where the clone is expanded.

cdr3_aa cdr3_nt clone_size j_call v_call d_call
CASSYPGQGQETQYF TGTGCCAGCAGTTATCCGGGACAGGGCCAAGAGACCCAGTACTTC NA TRBJ2-5 TRBV6-5 TRBD1
CASRSPREVNYGYTF TGTGCCAGCAGATCACCGCGAGAGGTTAACTATGGCTACACCTTC NA TRBJ1-2 TRBV28 NA
CASSGRSGANVLTF TGTGCCAGTAGTGGGCGCTCTGGGGCCAACGTCCTGACTTTC NA TRBJ2-6 TRBV19 NA
CASSSRQGEGANYGYTF TGTGCCAGCAGCTCCCGACAGGGGGAAGGGGCTAACTATGGCTACACCTTC NA TRBJ1-2 TRBV13 TRBD1
CASSLAPESSEAFF TGTGCCAGCAGCTTAGCCCCGGAGAGCTCTGAAGCTTTCTTT once TRBJ1-1 TRBV7-2 NA
CATRPEGGAYGYTF TGCGCCACCAGGCCGGAAGGGGGCGCTTATGGCTACACCTTC NA TRBJ1-2 TRBV5-1 TRBD1
CASSKGTSGRDKNIQYF TGCGCCAGCAGCAAAGGGACTAGCGGGAGGGACAAAAACATTCAGTACTTC NA TRBJ2-4 TRBV5-1 TRBD2
CASSNTGGNEQFF TGTGCCAGCAGTAATACAGGGGGCAATGAGCAGTTCTTC NA TRBJ2-1 TRBV6-5 TRBD1
CSVDAFGQGSAEQYF TGCAGCGTTGATGCTTTCGGACAGGGGTCCGCCGAGCAGTACTTC NA TRBJ2-7 TRBV29-1 TRBD1
CASSLETGTAYEQYF TGCGCCAGCAGCTTGGAAACAGGGACGGCCTACGAGCAGTACTTC NA TRBJ2-7 TRBV5-1 NA
CASSLKGQYYSNQPQHF TGTGCCAGCAGCTTAAAAGGACAGTACTATAGCAATCAGCCCCAGCATTTT NA TRBJ1-5 TRBV7-3 NA
CASSLGGVPNEQFF TGTGCCAGCAGTTTAGGGGGGGTACCCAATGAGCAGTTCTTC NA TRBJ2-1 TRBV27 TRBD2
CASTPGGLDQPQHF TGCGCCAGCACCCCCGGGGGGCTGGATCAGCCCCAGCATTTT NA TRBJ1-5 TRBV10-2 NA
CASSLEARNTEAFF TGTGCCAGCAGCTTAGAAGCGCGGAACACTGAAGCTTTCTTT NA TRBJ1-1 TRBV7-9 NA
CASRTSGNNEQFF TGTGCCAGCCGGACTAGCGGGAACAATGAGCAGTTCTTC NA TRBJ2-1 TRBV19 TRBD2
CASSWWGVGTEAFF TGTGCCAGCAGCTGGTGGGGGGTCGGGACTGAAGCTTTCTTT NA TRBJ1-1 TRBV5-6 NA
CATNWGSEQFF TGTGCCACCAATTGGGGCTCAGAGCAGTTCTTC NA TRBJ2-1 TRBV6-5 NA
CASSPLRRPGDTGELFF TGCGCCAGCAGCCCCCTTAGGCGGCCTGGTGACACCGGGGAGCTGTTTTTT NA TRBJ2-2 TRBV23-1 NA
CASSPSGGSFDRQYF TGTGCCAGCAGTCCGTCGGGCGGGAGCTTTGATAGGCAGTACTTC NA TRBJ2-7 TRBV27 TRBD2
CASRPGLAASDTQYF TGCGCCAGCAGGCCAGGACTAGCGGCGTCAGATACGCAGTATTTT NA TRBJ2-3 TRBV5-1 TRBD2
CASSSTGTGGYEQYF TGTGCCAGCAGCTCGACCGGGACAGGGGGTTACGAGCAGTACTTC NA TRBJ2-7 TRBV11-3 TRBD1
CASSDIGVGLAANTGELFF TGCGCCAGCAGTGATATCGGAGTAGGACTAGCGGCAAACACCGGGGAGCTGTTTTTT NA TRBJ2-2 TRBV10-1 TRBD2
CAHTDRGFSLAKNIQYF TGTGCCCACACGGACAGGGGTTTCTCACTAGCCAAAAACATTCAGTACTTC NA TRBJ2-4 TRBV21-1 NA
CATLKQGRDIQYF TGTGCCACCCTGAAACAGGGGCGGGACATTCAGTACTTC NA TRBJ2-4 TRBV28 TRBD1
CAWSVTDEQFF TGTGCCTGGAGTGTAACTGATGAGCAGTTCTTC NA TRBJ2-1 TRBV30 NA
CASSQIDRYNSPLHF TGTGCCAGCAGCCAAATCGACAGGTATAATTCACCCCTCCACTTT NA TRBJ1-6 TRBV14 NA
CASSATGAGPTEAFF TGTGCCAGCAGCGCTACTGGGGCAGGTCCGACTGAAGCTTTCTTT once TRBJ1-1 TRBV5-4 NA
CASSYRGGYTF TGTGCCAGCAGTTACAGGGGTGGCTACACCTTC NA TRBJ1-2 TRBV28 TRBD1
CSVEDRGETQYF TGCAGCGTTGAAGATCGCGGAGAGACCCAGTACTTC NA TRBJ2-5 TRBV29-1 NA
CASSAGVDRNYGYTF TGTGCCAGCAGCGCTGGAGTAGACAGGAACTATGGCTACACCTTC once TRBJ1-2 TRBV6-6 NA
CASSERGYEQYF TGTGCCAGCAGTGAACGGGGCTACGAGCAGTACTTC NA TRBJ2-7 TRBV6-1 NA
CSVAPGGYEQYF TGCAGCGTTGCCCCCGGCGGCTACGAGCAGTACTTC NA TRBJ2-7 TRBV29-1 NA
CASTLPGQGYEAFF TGTGCCAGCACCCTCCCGGGACAGGGGTATGAAGCTTTCTTT NA TRBJ1-1 TRBV28 TRBD1
CASSLRGGEKLFF TGCGCCAGCAGCTTGAGGGGAGGTGAAAAACTGTTTTTT once TRBJ1-4 TRBV5-1 NA
CASSFGLAGGGSSYNEQFF TGCGCCAGCAGCTTCGGACTAGCGGGGGGGGGTAGCTCCTACAATGAGCAGTTCTTC NA TRBJ2-1 TRBV5-1 TRBD2